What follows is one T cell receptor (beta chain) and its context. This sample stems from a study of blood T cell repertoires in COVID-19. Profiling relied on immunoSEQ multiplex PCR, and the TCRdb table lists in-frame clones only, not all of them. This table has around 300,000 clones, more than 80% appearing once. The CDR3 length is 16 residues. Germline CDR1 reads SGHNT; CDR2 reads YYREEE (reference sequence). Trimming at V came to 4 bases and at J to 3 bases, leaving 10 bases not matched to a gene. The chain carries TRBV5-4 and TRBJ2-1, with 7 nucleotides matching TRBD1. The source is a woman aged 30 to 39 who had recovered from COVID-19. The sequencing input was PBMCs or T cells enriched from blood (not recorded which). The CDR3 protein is CASSASGTEYYNEQFF. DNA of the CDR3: TGTGCCAGCAGCGCCTCCGGGACAGAGTACTACAATGAGCAGTTCTTC.